This TCR beta chain was found in a study of follicular helper T cells after annual influenza vaccination. V lost 4 bases and J 0 bases, leaving 9 bases between the germline ends. The CDR3 loop spans 13 amino acids. Germline lookup yields CDR1 SQVTM and CDR2 ANQGSEA. The method was immunoSEQ multiplex PCR; TCRdb's version includes in-frame clones alone and lacks a portion of them. The table includes around 9,500 clones, around 81% detected once. Time point of the sample: 2013-2014 season, 7 days after vaccination. The sequence was collected from an adult who received the influenza vaccine. This chain connects TRBV29-1 to TRBJ1-1; D unclear. Sequenced material: CXCR5- memory CD4+ T cells sorted from blood, taken 7 days after influenza vaccination. The CDR3 coding sequence is TGCAGCGTTGTTTCCCCAGTGAACACTGAAGCTTTCTTT. Amino acid sequence: CSVVSPVNTEAFF.